This TCR beta chain stems from a study of T cell repertoires in cytomegalovirus infection. Germline assignment: CDR1 MGHRA and CDR2 YSYEKL. Trimming cost V 1 base and J 5 bases, with 6 bases left between them. The CDR3 is made up of 14 amino acids. To note about this clonotype: The antigen is undetermined.

TCRdb redid the calling of the reads with MiXCR, one entry per CDR3 protein. The sample carries 750,000 to 900,000 distinct CDR3 sequences, 25% to 30% recorded once. The rearrangement uses TRBV4-1 and TRBJ2-6, with D uncertain. Sequencing was performed on cultured CD8+ T cells from PBMCs, taken from culture after CMV antigen stimulation. This TCR came from a human donor in good health (CMV status not recorded). Some clones in this sample may be carry-over from other donors' samples. The CDR3 here is CASSQGRRANVLTF. CDR3 nucleotide sequence: TGCGCCAGCAGCCAAGGGAGAAGGGCCAACGTCCTGACTTTC.